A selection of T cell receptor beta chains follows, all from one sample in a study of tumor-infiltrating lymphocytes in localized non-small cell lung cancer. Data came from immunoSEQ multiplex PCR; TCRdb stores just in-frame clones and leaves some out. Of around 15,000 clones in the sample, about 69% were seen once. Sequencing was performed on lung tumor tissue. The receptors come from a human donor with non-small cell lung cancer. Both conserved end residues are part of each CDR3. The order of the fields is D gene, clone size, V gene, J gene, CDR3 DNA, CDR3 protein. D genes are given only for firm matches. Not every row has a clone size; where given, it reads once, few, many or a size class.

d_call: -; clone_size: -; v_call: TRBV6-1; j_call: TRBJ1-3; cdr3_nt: TGTGCCAGCAGTGAAGCTCGAGGCTCCGGAAACACCATATATTTT; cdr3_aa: CASSEARGSGNTIYF
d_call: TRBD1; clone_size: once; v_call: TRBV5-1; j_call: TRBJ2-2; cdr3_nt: TGCGCCAGCAGCCGCGGGACAGGAGTTAACACCGGGGAGCTGTTTTTT; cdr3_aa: CASSRGTGVNTGELFF
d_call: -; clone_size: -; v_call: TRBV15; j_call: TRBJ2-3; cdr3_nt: TGTGCCACCCGGTCCGATGCTGATACGCAGTATTTT; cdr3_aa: CATRSDADTQYF
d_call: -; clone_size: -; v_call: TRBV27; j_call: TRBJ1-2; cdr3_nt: TGTGCCAGCAGTTTATCGTACAGGGATGGGCGCTATGGCTACACCTTC; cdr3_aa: CASSLSYRDGRYGYTF
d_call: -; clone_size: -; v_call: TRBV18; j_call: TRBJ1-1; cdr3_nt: TGTGCCAGCTCCGAACTGGGCCTGAACACTGAAGCTTTCTTT; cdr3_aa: CASSELGLNTEAFF
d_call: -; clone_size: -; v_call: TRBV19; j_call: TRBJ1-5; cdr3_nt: TGTGCCAGTACGGGCCAGATATACAATCAGCCCCAGCATTTT; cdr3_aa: CASTGQIYNQPQHF
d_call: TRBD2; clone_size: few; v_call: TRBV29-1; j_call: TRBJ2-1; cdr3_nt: TGCAGCGCGGGGGGGGACCAGTACAATGAGCAGTTCTTC; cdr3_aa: CSAGGDQYNEQFF
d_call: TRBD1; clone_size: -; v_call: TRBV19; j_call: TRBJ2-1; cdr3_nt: TGTGCCAGTACTGGACAGGGGGGAAGTGAGCAGTTCTTC; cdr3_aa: CASTGQGGSEQFF
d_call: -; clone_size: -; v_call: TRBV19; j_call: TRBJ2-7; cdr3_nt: TGTGCCAGTAGTATGGTACGGGACTACGAGCAGTACTTC; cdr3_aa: CASSMVRDYEQYF
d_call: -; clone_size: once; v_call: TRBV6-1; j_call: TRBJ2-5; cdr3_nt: TGTGCCAGCAGTGTGGCAGGGCGGAGGGAGACCCAGTACTTC; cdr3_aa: CASSVAGRRETQYF
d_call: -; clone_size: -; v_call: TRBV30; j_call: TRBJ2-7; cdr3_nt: TGTGCCTGGGGGGGCTCCTACGAGCAGTACTTC; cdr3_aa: CAWGGSYEQYF
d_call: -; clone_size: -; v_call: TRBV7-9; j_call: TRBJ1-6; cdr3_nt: TGTGCCAGCAGCTTAGTTTCTCTTAGCTCCTATAATTCACCCCTCCACTTT; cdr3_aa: CASSLVSLSSYNSPLHF
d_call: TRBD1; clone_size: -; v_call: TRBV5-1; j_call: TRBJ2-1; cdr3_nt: TGCGCCAGCAGCTCGGGACAGGGAGACAATGAGCAGTTCTTC; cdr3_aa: CASSSGQGDNEQFF
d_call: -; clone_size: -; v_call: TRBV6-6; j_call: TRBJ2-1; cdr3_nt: TGTGCCAGCAGCCGGGACCTCAGCTCCTACAATGAGCAGTTCTTC; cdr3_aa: CASSRDLSSYNEQFF
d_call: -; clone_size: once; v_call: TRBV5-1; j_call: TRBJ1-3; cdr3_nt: TGCGCCAGCAGCTTGGGTCAGGAAGCAAATTCCATATATTTT; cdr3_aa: CASSLGQEANSIYF
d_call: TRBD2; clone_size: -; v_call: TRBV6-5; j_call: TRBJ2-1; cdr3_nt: TGTGCCAGCAGTCGCCGCCAGACTAGCGGGATGATGTTCTTC; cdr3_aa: CASSRRQTSGMMFF
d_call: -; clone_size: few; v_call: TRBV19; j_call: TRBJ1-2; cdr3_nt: TGTGCCAGTAACCTGGACAGATCCAACTATGGCTACACCTTC; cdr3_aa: CASNLDRSNYGYTF
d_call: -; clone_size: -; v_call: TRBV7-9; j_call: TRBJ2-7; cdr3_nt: TGTGCCAGCAGCTTATTTGTTGAGTGGACCCCATACCTCTACGAGCAGTACTTC; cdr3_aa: CASSLFVEWTPYLYEQYF
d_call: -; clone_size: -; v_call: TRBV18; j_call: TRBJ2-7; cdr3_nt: TGTGCCAGCTCACCAAACGCAGGGACCTACGAGCAGTACTTC; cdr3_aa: CASSPNAGTYEQYF
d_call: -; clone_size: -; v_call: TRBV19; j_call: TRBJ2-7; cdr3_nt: TGTGCCAGTAGTATAGCCCGGCTCAGCTCCTACGAGCAGTACTTC; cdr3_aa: CASSIARLSSYEQYF
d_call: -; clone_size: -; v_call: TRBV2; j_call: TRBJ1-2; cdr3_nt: TGTGCCAGCAGTGAACAGGGGATGGGTGGCTACACCTTC; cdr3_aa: CASSEQGMGGYTF
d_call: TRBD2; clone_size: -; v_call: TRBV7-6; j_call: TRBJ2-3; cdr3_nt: TGTGCCAGCAGCTTAGGCGGGGGGCATACAGATACGCAGTATTTT; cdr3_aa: CASSLGGGHTDTQYF
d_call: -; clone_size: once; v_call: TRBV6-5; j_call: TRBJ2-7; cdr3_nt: TGTGCCAGCAGTTACACGGGGGACTCCTACGAGCAGTACTTC; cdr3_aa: CASSYTGDSYEQYF
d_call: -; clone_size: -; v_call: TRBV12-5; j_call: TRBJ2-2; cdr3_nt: TGTGCTAGTGGTTTGGTACTTGTACACGAGAACACCGGGGAGCTGTTTTTT; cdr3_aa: CASGLVLVHENTGELFF
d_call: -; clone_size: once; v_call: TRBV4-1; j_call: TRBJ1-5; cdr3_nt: TGCGCCAGCAGCCAAGGAAGTCATCAGCCCCAGCATTTT; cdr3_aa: CASSQGSHQPQHF
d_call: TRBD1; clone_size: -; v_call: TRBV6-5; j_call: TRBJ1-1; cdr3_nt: TGTGCCAGCAGTTTCGACAGGGGGTCCGGAAACACTGAAGCTTTCTTT; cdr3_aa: CASSFDRGSGNTEAFF
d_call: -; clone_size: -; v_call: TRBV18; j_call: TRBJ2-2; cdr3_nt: TGTGCCAGCTCACCACCTACGTTCACCGGGGAGCTGTTTTTT; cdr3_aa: CASSPPTFTGELFF
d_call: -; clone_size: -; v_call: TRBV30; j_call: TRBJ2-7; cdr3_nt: TGTGCCGGGACTGGGGGGTACGAGCAGTACTTC; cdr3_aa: CAGTGGYEQYF
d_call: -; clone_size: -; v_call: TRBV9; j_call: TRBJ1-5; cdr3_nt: TGTGCCAGCAGCGTAGGGGCCTCCGGCAATCAGCCCCAGCATTTT; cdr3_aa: CASSVGASGNQPQHF
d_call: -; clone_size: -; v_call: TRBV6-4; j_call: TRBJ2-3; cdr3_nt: TGTGCCAGCAGTGCTGGGACAGGTCGGGGGGTAGATACGCAGTATTTT; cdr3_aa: CASSAGTGRGVDTQYF
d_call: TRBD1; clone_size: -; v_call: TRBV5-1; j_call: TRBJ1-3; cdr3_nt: TGCGCCAGCAGCTTGGTGGACAGGGGAGTATCCGGAAACACCATATATTTT; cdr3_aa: CASSLVDRGVSGNTIYF
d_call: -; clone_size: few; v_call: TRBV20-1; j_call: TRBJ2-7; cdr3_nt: TGCAGGGCCATAGGGGACGAGCAGTACTTC; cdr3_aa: CRAIGDEQYF
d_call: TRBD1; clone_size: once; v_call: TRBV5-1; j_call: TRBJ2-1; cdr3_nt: TGCGCCAGCAGCTTGGACGGACAGGGGGTTGGAGATGAGCAGTTCTTC; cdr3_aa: CASSLDGQGVGDEQFF
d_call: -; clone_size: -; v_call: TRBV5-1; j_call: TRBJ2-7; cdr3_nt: TGCGCCAGCAGCCCGTCAGGCTCCTACGAGCAGTACTTC; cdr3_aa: CASSPSGSYEQYF
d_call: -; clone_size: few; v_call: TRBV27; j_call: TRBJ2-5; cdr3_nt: TGTGCCAGCAGCCGGGAGTACCAAGAGACCCAGTACTTC; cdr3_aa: CASSREYQETQYF